The 4 T cell receptor beta chains below all came from one sample that was sequenced in a study of control samples from healthy donors and cancer patients. Sequencing was performed with immunoSEQ multiplex PCR; in TCRdb, only in-frame clones are kept and a portion is missing. This sample yields some 140,000 clones, of which approximately 86% are seen a single time; roughly 10% belongs to the top ten. The sequenced sample consisted of blood. These receptors originate from a woman in her twenties or thirties in good health.

The chain links TRBV28 to TRBJ1-5; D remains unclear. CDR3 size: 14 residues. Germline CDR1 reads MDHEN; CDR2 reads SYDVKM. Trimming pared 8 bases from V and 7 bases from J, leaving 18 bases between. CDR3 coding DNA: TGTGCCAGCCGTGGTTCCGGGGAGGCGCAGCCCCAGCATTTT. It encodes CASRGSGEAQPQHF.

The rearrangement joins TRBV3-1 (or the pseudogene TRBV3-2) to TRBJ2-7; 9 bases are a match to TRBD2. This CDR3 spans 16 amino acids. Germline V gene lookup returns CDR1 LGHDT and CDR2 YNNKEL (reference sequence). After removal of 0 bases from V and 3 bases from J, the junction contained 6 bases not matched to a gene. The CDR3 region has the DNA TGTGCCAGCAGCCAAGATCTGGCTAGCGGGGACTACGAGCAGTACTTC. Its translation: CASSQDLASGDYEQYF.

In nucleotides, the CDR3 is TGTGCCAGCACCCGAGAAGGGGACACTGAAGCTTTCTTT. It translates to CASTREGDTEAFF. V gene TRBV2 combines with J gene TRBJ1-1, with a tentative D call TRBD1 (5 bases). CDR1 is SNHLY and CDR2 is FYNNEI in the germline V gene. This CDR3 contains 13 residues. Deletions cut 7 bases from V and 3 bases from J, with 12 bases between. The full variable domain, completed using reference TRBV2 and TRBJ1-1, is EPEVTQTPSHQVTQMGQEVILRCVPISNHLYFYWYRQILGQKVEFLVSFYNNEISEKSEIFDDQFSVERPDGSNFTLKIRSTKLEDSAMYFCASTREGDTEAFFGQGTRLTVV.

Details on this clone: At one boundary the junction diverges from the germline segment, which might be a read error. V and J are TRBV7-2 and TRBJ2-1; 8 bases map to TRBD2. Germline CDR1 and CDR2: SGHTA and FQGNSA. The CDR3 length is 15 residues. In nucleotides, the CDR3 is TGTGCCGGCAGCTTAGCCGGGAGGGCCTACAATGAGCAGTTCTTC. Protein: CAGSLAGRAYNEQFF.